This record looks at one T cell receptor (beta chain) sequence and its context. The antigen is unknown. Before sequencing, viral peptide pools were used by the ViraFEST assay to expand antigen-specific CD4+ T cells. Culture proceeded for 10 days, and CD4+ T cells were then isolated. Previously uninfected by SARS-CoV-2, the vaccine recipients also showed negative nucleocapsid antibodies. These data come from a study of vaccination effects on CD4 cells after COVID-19. Method: immunoSEQ multiplex PCR; TCRdb's copy keeps in-frame clones and lacks some. This table holds tens of thousands of clones, 70% to 80% found once. Sequencing was performed on CD4+ T cells from PBMCs cultured with HCoV-OC43 spike peptides, taken before COVID-19 vaccination. The subset denotes: HCoV-OC43 spike overlapping peptide pool stimulation. The clonotype comes from a human donor who received a COVID-19 vaccine.

The CDR3 DNA sequence: TGTGCCAGCAGCCAAGACGCAGGGATGGGTGAAAAACTGTTTTTT. It encodes CASSQDAGMGEKLFF. The chain combines TRBV3-1 (or the pseudogene TRBV3-2) with TRBJ1-4, with D possibly matching TRBD1 (5 bases). Trimming removed 0 bases from V and 7 bases from J, with 12 bases in between. This CDR3 is built from 15 residues. Germline CDR1 LGHDT, CDR2 YNNKEL (reference sequence).